Below, 28 T cell receptor beta chains from the same sample are listed, as sequenced in a study of early T cells in non-severe SARS-CoV-2 infection. TCRdb analysed the 5' RACE reads with MiXCR anew, one entry per CDR3 protein. This sample has 75,000 to 80,000 distinct CDR3 sequences, with about 16% found just once. Sequencing was carried out using whole blood. The receptors come from an adult who was a healthcare worker with PCR-confirmed SARS-CoV-2 infection or an uninfected control (not recorded which).

This clonotype appeared a few times. V and J are TRBV20-1 and TRBJ2-3; 8 nucleotides agree with TRBD2. Germline V gene sequence: CDR1 DFQATT, CDR2 SNEGSKA (reference sequence). The junction had 17 bases not matched to a gene; V was cut back by 2 bases and J by 7 bases. This CDR3 is built from 17 residues. The CDR3 DNA follows: TGCAGTGCTAGAAGGTATAGGGCGGGGGGCTTTCGAAATACGCAGTATTTT. Translated: CSARRYRAGGFRNTQYF.

This clonotype has just a few counts. The chain links TRBV20-1 to TRBJ1-5, with a tentative D call TRBD1 (6 bases). CDR1 is DFQATT and CDR2 is SNEGSKA in the germline V gene (reference sequence). CDR3 length: 12 residues. V was trimmed by 4 bases and J by 6 bases, leaving 10 bases between them. CDR3 region: CSATPGVQPQHF. DNA for the CDR3: TGCAGTGCTACCCCAGGGGTTCAGCCCCAGCATTTT.

There are many counts of this clonotype. The gene calls are TRBV6-5 and TRBJ2-1; D possibly corresponds to TRBD2 (5 bases). Germline CDR1 reads MNHEY; CDR2 reads SVGAGI. The V and J ends lost 8 bases and 1 base respectively, with 9 bases between them. The CDR3 is made up of 13 amino acids. The CDR3 is CASSGESYNEQFF. In nucleotides, the CDR3 is TGTGCCAGCTCCGGGGAGTCCTACAATGAGCAGTTCTTC.

V gene TRBV7-8 combines with J gene TRBJ2-7, with 12 nucleotides matching TRBD2. This CDR3 spans 17 amino acids. V trimming: 0 bases; J trimming: 5 bases; junction bases outside the gene matches: 8. Germline V lookup: CDR1 SGHVS, CDR2 FQNEAQ. For the CDR3, the DNA is TGTGCCAGCAGCTTAGCGCTAGCGGGAGGGCCGGGGGACGAGCAGTACTTC. Translated: CASSLALAGGPGDEQYF. Combining the CDR3 with reference TRBV7-8 and TRBJ2-7 gives the whole variable domain GAGVSQSPRYKVAKRGQDVALRCDPISGHVSLFWYQQALGQGPEFLTYFQNEAQLDKSGLPSDRFFAERPEGSVSTLKIQRTQQEDSAVYLCASSLALAGGPGDEQYFGPGTRLTVT.

The V call is TRBV3-1, the J call TRBJ2-7; no definite D call. The CDR3 consists of 12 residues. V lost 0 bases and J 1 base, leaving 1 base between the germline ends. Germline V gene lookup returns CDR1 LGHDT and CDR2 YNNKEL (reference sequence). CDR3 protein: CASSQESYEQYF. The CDR3 DNA follows: TGTGCCAGCAGCCAAGAGTCCTACGAGCAGTACTTC.

The V and J genes are TRBV20-1 and TRBJ1-1; tentatively, D is TRBD1 (5 bases). CDR3 length: 17 residues. V was clipped by 0 bases and J by 0 bases, with 17 bases between them. CDR1 DFQATT and CDR2 SNEGSKA come from the germline V gene (reference sequence). This CDR3 is CSARERRGSHVNTEAFF. The DNA of the CDR3 is TGCAGTGCTAGAGAACGCCGGGGGAGCCACGTGAACACTGAAGCTTTCTTT.

This clonotype rates as medium-sized (0.01 to 0.1%). The chain recombines TRBV3-1 with TRBJ1-3, with D unresolved. The V gene's germline CDR1 is LGHDT and CDR2 YNNKEL (reference sequence). The CDR3 sequence is 13 residues long. Trimming shortened V by 4 bases and J by 2 bases, and 6 bases separated the two germline ends. The CDR3 protein is CASSLQTGNTIYF. CDR3 bases: TGTGCCAGCAGCCTTCAAACTGGAAACACCATATATTTT.

V is TRBV6-5 and J is TRBJ1-2; D remains ambiguous. V was clipped by 7 bases and J by 6 bases, with 12 bases between them. Germline CDR1 reads MNHEY; CDR2 reads SVGAGI. The CDR3 consists of 12 residues. The CDR3: CASKQTVDGYTF. The CDR3 coding sequence is TGTGCCAGCAAACAGACGGTCGATGGCTACACCTTC.

In its sample, this clonotype was seen many times. The rearrangement uses TRBV9 and TRBJ2-3; 7 positions match TRBD1. This CDR3 contains 14 residues. Germline-derived CDR1 and CDR2 are SGDLS and YYNGEE. The trim removed 4 bases at V and 1 base at J, leaving 3 bases unmatched. The CDR3 coding sequence is TGTGCCAGCAGCTTCGACAGGGGCACAGATACGCAGTATTTT. It codes for CASSFDRGTDTQYF.

This rearrangement joins TRBV4-1 to TRBJ2-1; 7 bases line up with TRBD1. The length of the CDR3 is 14 residues. Germline values: CDR1 MGHRA, CDR2 YSYEKL. V shed 4 bases, J shed 5 bases, and the junction held 5 bases outside the gene matches. The CDR3 reads CASSPGQNNNEQFF. The CDR3 bases are TGCGCCAGCAGCCCGGGACAGAATAACAATGAGCAGTTCTTC.

This clonotype was counted only a few times. The rearrangement uses TRBV2 and TRBJ2-7, with D unresolved. The CDR3 runs to 11 residues. V lost 4 bases and J lost 5, with 6 bases in between. Germline assignment: CDR1 SNHLY and CDR2 FYNNEI. The CDR3, as DNA: TGTGCCAGCAGTGGTGGGGACGAGCAGTACTTC. Translating it yields CASSGGDEQYF.

This clonotype appeared many times. This rearrangement joins TRBV7-2 to TRBJ1-5; a possible D gene is TRBD1 (6 bases). The CDR3 extends over 17 amino acids. Trimming took off 0 bases at V and 2 bases at J, with 14 bases between the two ends. Germline lookup yields CDR1 SGHTA and CDR2 FQGNSA. The DNA of the CDR3 is TGTGCCAGCAGCTTAGCGCTGGGGGGCGCGGGCAATCAGCCCCAGCATTTT. The encoded protein is CASSLALGGAGNQPQHF.

This clonotype was detected a few times. DNA of the CDR3: TGCGCCAGCAGCTTGGCCGGGGAGGATGAGCAGTTCTTC. It specifies CASSLAGEDEQFF. This chain links TRBV5-1 with TRBJ2-1, with D possibly being TRBD2 (6 bases). V was trimmed by 0 bases and J by 8 bases, leaving 9 bases between them. Looked up from germline, CDR1 is SGHRS and CDR2 is YFSETQ. The CDR3 has 13 amino acids.

The chain combines TRBV6-2 or TRBV6-3 with TRBJ2-7, with D hard to call. CDR1 and CDR2 (germline): MNHEY, SVGEGT. The V end lost 7 bases, the J end lost 5 bases, and 21 bases lay between the germline ends. The CDR3 length is 15 residues. The CDR3 is CASTPGGAARNEQYF. The CDR3 DNA sequence: TGTGCCAGCACCCCGGGCGGAGCCGCTCGGAACGAGCAGTACTTC.

The CDR3 DNA reads as TGCAGTGCCCCTGTGGGACTAGCATCCGCCGGGGAGCTGTTTTTT. It yields the protein CSAPVGLASAGELFF. The chain carries TRBV20-1 and TRBJ2-2, with 9 nucleotides matching TRBD2. The V gene end was trimmed by 6 bases and the J gene end by 6 bases; junction bases not matched to a gene: 11. The germline V gene encodes CDR1 DFQATT and CDR2 SNEGSKA (reference sequence). CDR3 length equals 15 residues.

The chain has TRBV20-1 and TRBJ2-1; the match to TRBD2 covers 7 bases. This CDR3 is 13 amino acids long. Germline V gives CDR1 DFQATT, CDR2 SNEGSKA (reference sequence). V gave up 6 bases and J gave up 12 bases; unmatched junction bases: 14. CDR3 region: CSASDLAGVAQFF. CDR3 DNA: TGCAGTGCCTCGGATCTTGCGGGAGTGGCGCAGTTCTTC.

The genes are TRBV20-1 and TRBJ2-3; D is ambiguous. Germline assignment: CDR1 DFQATT and CDR2 SNEGSKA (reference sequence). The CDR3 runs 13 residues. V lost 4 bases and J 5 bases, leaving 13 bases between the germline ends. The CDR3 spells CSATPRTGDTQYF. In nucleotides, the CDR3 is TGCAGTGCTACTCCCCGGACGGGAGATACGCAGTATTTT.

This clonotype was detected only a few times. The chain carries TRBV7-2 and TRBJ2-5; D unresolved. In germline, CDR1 is SGHTA, CDR2 FQGNSA. The CDR3 is made up of 12 amino acids. Trimming removed 2 bases at V and 1 base at J, with 2 bases between. CDR3 sequence: CASSLPQETQYF. CDR3 bases: TGTGCCAGCAGCTTACCCCAAGAGACCCAGTACTTC.

This clonotype was seen many times. V is TRBV12-3 or TRBV12-4 and J is TRBJ1-1; TRBD1 agrees at 11 bases. V lost 3 bases to trimming and J lost 6 bases; unmatched junction nucleotides: 0. CDR3 length: 13 residues. The CDR3 spells CASSLDRGPEAFF. DNA of the CDR3: TGTGCCAGCAGTTTGGACAGGGGGCCTGAAGCTTTCTTT.

The V and J genes are TRBV7-8 and TRBJ1-2; D is perhaps TRBD1 (5 bases). This CDR3 comprises 16 residues. Trimming pared 4 bases from V and 3 bases from J, leaving 18 bases between. CDR1 is SGHVS, CDR2 FQNEAQ, per germline. CDR3 sequence (DNA): TGTGCCAGCAGCTACTTAGCGTCGGGACGGGACTATGGCTACACCTTC. This translates into CASSYLASGRDYGYTF.

J is TRBJ1-6 and V is TRBV28; 7 positions agree with TRBD1. The J segment lost 10 bases and the V segment lost 6 bases, leaving 12 bases of the junction unmatched. The CDR3 length is 15 residues. Germline loops: CDR1 MDHEN, CDR2 SYDVKM. The CDR3 bases are TGTGCCAGCAGGCCCTACCTCGAAGGGGGCTCACCCCTCCACTTT. Translation: CASRPYLEGGSPLHF.

The sample holds a few counts of this clonotype. The rearrangement joins TRBV6-1 to TRBJ2-5, with D tentatively TRBD2 (7 bases). The CDR3 contains 14 residues. Trimming left V 7 bases short and J 3 bases short, with 15 bases between. Germline CDR1 reads MNHNS; CDR2 reads SASEGT. CDR3 sequence: CASNRGATEETQYF. CDR3 DNA sequence: TGTGCCAGCAACCGGGGGGCCACCGAAGAGACCCAGTACTTC.

This clonotype has just a few counts. This CDR3 reads CASSEVSGSYEQYF. The CDR3 DNA sequence: TGTGCCAGCAGCGAGGTATCGGGCTCCTACGAGCAGTACTTC. The chain carries TRBV3-1 and TRBJ2-7; D unresolved. CDR1 LGHDT and CDR2 YNNKEL come from the germline V gene (reference sequence). The V and J ends lost 5 bases and 0 bases respectively, with 11 bases between them. The CDR3 sequence is 14 residues long.

This clonotype was counted only a few times. The chain uses TRBV5-1 and TRBJ1-6; D is perhaps TRBD1 (5 bases). Germline lookup yields CDR1 SGHRS and CDR2 YFSETQ. The CDR3 totals 14 residues. Trimming removed 0 bases from V and 8 bases from J, with 9 bases in between. CDR3: CASSLVGVDSPLHF. CDR3 sequence (DNA): TGCGCCAGCAGCTTGGTAGGGGTTGATTCACCCCTCCACTTT.

This clonotype was observed many times. The rearrangement joins TRBV2 to TRBJ2-5; tentatively, D is TRBD1 (5 bases). In germline, CDR1 is SNHLY, CDR2 FYNNEI. The CDR3 has 17 residues. Trimming removed 0 bases from V and 5 bases from J, with 19 bases in between. In nucleotides, the CDR3 is TGTGCCAGCAGTGAAGCGCTTGGGGCAGGGAATACGGAGACCCAGTACTTC. Translating gives CASSEALGAGNTETQYF.

This clonotype was counted between two and nine times. The chain couples TRBV3-1 to TRBJ2-3, with D perhaps TRBD2 (5 bases). This CDR3 comprises 17 residues. V was pared by 1 base and J by 3 bases, with 17 bases between. CDR1 is LGHDT and CDR2 is YNNKEL in the germline V gene (reference sequence). Written as DNA, the CDR3 is TGTGCCAGCAGCCAAGCCGTACCCAAAGCGGAGACAGATACGCAGTATTTT. It specifies CASSQAVPKAETDTQYF.

The chain joins TRBV29-1 to TRBJ2-5, with TRBD1 as a possible D gene (6 bases). The CDR3 is 12 amino acids. Germline assignment: CDR1 SQVTM and CDR2 ANQGSEA. Trimming cost V 4 bases and J 4 bases, with 10 bases left between them. CDR3 sequence reads: CSVGRGGETQYF. In DNA, the CDR3 is TGCAGCGTTGGCAGGGGTGGAGAGACCCAGTACTTC.

This clonotype was counted many times. The V and J genes are TRBV6-1 and TRBJ2-7, with D unclear. The CDR3 extends over 11 amino acids. Germline-derived CDR1 and CDR2 are MNHNS and SASEGT. V was clipped by 7 bases and J by 3 bases, with 7 bases between them. CDR3 loop: CASTVFYEQYF. The CDR3 coding sequence is TGTGCCAGCACCGTTTTCTACGAGCAGTACTTC.